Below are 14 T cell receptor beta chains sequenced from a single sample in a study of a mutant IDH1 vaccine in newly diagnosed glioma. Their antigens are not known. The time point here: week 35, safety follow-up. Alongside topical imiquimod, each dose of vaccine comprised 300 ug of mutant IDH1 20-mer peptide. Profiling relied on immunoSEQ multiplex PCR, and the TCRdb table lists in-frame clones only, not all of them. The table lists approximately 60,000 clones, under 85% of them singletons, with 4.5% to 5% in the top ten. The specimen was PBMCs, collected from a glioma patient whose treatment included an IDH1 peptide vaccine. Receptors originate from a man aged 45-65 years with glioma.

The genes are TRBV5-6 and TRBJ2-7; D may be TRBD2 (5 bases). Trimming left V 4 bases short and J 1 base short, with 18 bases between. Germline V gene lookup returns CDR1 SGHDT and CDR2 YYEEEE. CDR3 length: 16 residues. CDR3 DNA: TGTGCCAGCAGCCCCTGGCGGGTTGTCTGGTCCTACGAGCAGTACTTC. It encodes CASSPWRVVWSYEQYF. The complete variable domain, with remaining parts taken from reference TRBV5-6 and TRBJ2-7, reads DAGVTQSPTHLIKTRGQQVTLRCSPKSGHDTVSWYQQALGQGPQFIFQYYEEEERQRGNFPDRFSGHQFPNYSSELNVNALLLGDSALYLCASSPWRVVWSYEQYFGPGTRLTVT.

The CDR3 DNA follows: TGTGCCAGCAAGACTAGCGGGGAAGAGACCCAGTACTTC. Translating it yields CASKTSGEETQYF. The rearrangement uses TRBV27 and TRBJ2-5; TRBD2 matches at 11 bases. This CDR3 spans 13 amino acids. With V trimmed by 7 bases and J by 3 bases, 1 base remained unmatched. CDR1 MNHEY and CDR2 SMNVEV come from the germline V gene (reference sequence).

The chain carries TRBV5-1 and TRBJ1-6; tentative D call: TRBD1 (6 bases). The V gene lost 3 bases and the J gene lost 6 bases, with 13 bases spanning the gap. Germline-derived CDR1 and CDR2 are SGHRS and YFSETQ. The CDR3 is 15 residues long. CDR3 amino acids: CASSSIQGSNSPLHF. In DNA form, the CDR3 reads TGCGCCAGCAGCTCAATACAGGGATCTAATTCACCCCTCCACTTT.

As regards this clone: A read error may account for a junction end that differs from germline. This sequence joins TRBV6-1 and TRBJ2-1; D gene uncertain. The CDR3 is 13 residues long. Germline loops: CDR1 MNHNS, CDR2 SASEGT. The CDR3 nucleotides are TGTGCCAGCATTCGCACCTCCAACAATGAGCAGTTCTTC. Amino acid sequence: CASIRTSNNEQFF.

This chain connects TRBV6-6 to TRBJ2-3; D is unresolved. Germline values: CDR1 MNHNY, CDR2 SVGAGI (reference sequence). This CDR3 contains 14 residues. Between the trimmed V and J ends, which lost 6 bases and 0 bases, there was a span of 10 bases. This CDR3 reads CASSWTGSTDTQYF. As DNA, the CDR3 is TGTGCCAGCAGCTGGACGGGTAGCACAGATACGCAGTATTTT.

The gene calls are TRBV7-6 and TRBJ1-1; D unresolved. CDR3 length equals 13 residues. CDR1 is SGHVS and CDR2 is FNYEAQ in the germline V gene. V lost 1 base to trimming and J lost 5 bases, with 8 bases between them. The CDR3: CASSLGGGTEAFF. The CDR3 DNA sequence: TGTGCCAGCAGCTTAGGTGGTGGGACTGAAGCTTTCTTT.

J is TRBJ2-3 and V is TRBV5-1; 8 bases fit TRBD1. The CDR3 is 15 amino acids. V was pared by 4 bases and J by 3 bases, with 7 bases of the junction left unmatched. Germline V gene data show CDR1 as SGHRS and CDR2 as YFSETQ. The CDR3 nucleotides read TGCGCCAGCAGCGCCCAGGGGGCTGGTACAGATACGCAGTATTTT. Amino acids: CASSAQGAGTDTQYF.

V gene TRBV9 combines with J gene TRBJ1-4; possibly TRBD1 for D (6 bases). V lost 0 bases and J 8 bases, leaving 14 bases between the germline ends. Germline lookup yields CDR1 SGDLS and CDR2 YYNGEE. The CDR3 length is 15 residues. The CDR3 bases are TGTGCCAGCAGCGTAGCCACAGGGAAAAGGGAAAAACTGTTTTTT. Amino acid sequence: CASSVATGKREKLFF.

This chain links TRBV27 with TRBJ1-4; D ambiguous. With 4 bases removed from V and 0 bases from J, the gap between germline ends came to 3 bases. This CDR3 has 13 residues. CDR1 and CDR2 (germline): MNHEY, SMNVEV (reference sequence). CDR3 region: CASSWATNEKLFF. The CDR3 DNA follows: TGTGCCAGCAGTTGGGCAACTAATGAAAAACTGTTTTTT. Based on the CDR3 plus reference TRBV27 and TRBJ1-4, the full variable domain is EAQVTQNPRYLITVTGKKLTVTCSQNMNHEYMSWYRQDPGLGLRQIYYSMNVEVTDKGDVPEGYKVSRKEKRNFPLILESPSPNQTSLYFCASSWATNEKLFFGSGTQLSVL.

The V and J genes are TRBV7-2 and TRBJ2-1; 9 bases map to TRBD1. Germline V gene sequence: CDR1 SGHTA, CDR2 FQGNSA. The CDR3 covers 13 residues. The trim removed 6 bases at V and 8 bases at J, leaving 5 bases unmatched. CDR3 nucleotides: TGTGCCAGCAGAGACAGGGGGAGCGATGAGCAGTTCTTC. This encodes CASRDRGSDEQFF.

CDR3 DNA: TGTGCCAGCAGTACCAACCTGAGGGCGTCGGTTACCTACGAGCAGTACTTC. It yields the protein CASSTNLRASVTYEQYF. V and J are TRBV6-4 and TRBJ2-7; a weak D match, TRBD2 (5 bases). The CDR3 runs 17 residues. Trimming removed 5 bases from V and 2 bases from J, with 22 bases in between. Germline V gene data show CDR1 as MRHNA and CDR2 as SNTAGT.

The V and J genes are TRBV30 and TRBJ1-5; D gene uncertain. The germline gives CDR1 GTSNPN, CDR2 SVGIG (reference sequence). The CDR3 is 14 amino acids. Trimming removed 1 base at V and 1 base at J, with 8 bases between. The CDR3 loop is CAWSEGWSNQPQHF. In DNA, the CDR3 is TGTGCCTGGAGTGAAGGGTGGAGCAATCAGCCCCAGCATTTT.

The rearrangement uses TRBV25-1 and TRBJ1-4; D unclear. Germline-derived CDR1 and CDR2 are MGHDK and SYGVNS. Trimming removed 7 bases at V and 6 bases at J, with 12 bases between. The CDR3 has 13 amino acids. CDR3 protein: CASKGMVDEKLFF. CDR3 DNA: TGTGCCAGCAAAGGAATGGTCGATGAAAAACTGTTTTTT.

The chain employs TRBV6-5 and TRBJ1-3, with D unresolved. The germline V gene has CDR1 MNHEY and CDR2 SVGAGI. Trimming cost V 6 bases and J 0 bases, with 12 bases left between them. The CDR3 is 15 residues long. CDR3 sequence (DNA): TGTGCCAGCAGATCCAGACGGCGCTCTGGAAACACCATATATTTT. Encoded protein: CASRSRRRSGNTIYF.